This T cell receptor beta chain was identified in a study of cytomegalovirus exposure and HLA in healthy donors listed by TCRdb under 2017. Study-wide context: An earlier analysis of 587 of the donors reported about 300 Gb of sequence data and 95 million to 130 million unique TCR beta sequences obtained from around 170 million T cells. A later genetic analysis took genome-wide SNP genotypes for about three fifths of the roughly 670 donors and used that subset as a discovery cohort. To predict cytomegalovirus infection status, the study combined high-throughput TCR immunosequencing, statistical association of individual TCRs with disease status, and machine learning. The genetic ancestry cluster associated with self-reported Caucasian donors included over 80% of the roughly 380 genotyped donors. The study used immunosequencing to profile the T cell repertoires of about 670 subjects and linked those repertoires to cytomegalovirus serostatus. Along with the approximately 700-subject first cohort, a separate validation cohort of some 130 different subjects was used. Donor age, sex, ethnicity and CMV serostatus were compiled alongside the repertoire data. The study aimed to test whether signatures of past pathogen exposure could be identified by cataloging public T cell receptors. Rather than drawing on any new phenotypic data, the later analysis identified candidate immune exposures from TCR beta sequences and the way those sequences occurred across donors. To decide whether each TCR beta V gene segment behaved as functional or pseudogenic, an earlier analysis of some 540 of the donors relied on high-throughput TCR beta sequencing. The number of donors typed differed by locus, with about 629-630 for A, B, C, DRB1 and DQB1, over 500 for DQA1, nearly 610 for DPA1, and 400 to 490 for DPB1. An early release that covered roughly 600 HLA-typed donors contained 250 to 350 gigabases of sequencing data and 65 million to 100 million unique TCR sequences. Across some 400 genotyped donors of the cohort, an average of roughly 230,000 unique TCR beta nucleotide sequences per donor were sequenced, and approximately 17% of those sequences were non-productive. Because of strong linkage in the cohort, a few DR-DQ haplotypes were treated as single units for association and clustering. A later analysis re-examined previously published TCR beta repertoires from more than 550 donors and added high-resolution HLA genotyping to investigate patterns of TCR occurrence. All discovery cohort repertoires had been generated on a single sequencing platform. Class I and class II HLA loci were covered by the typing at four-digit resolution. Overall study results and their limits: It was suggested by the authors that the approach could potentially be generalized to other disease states and immunological phenotypes. Specific HLA alleles were associated with 15,000 to 20,000 TCR beta sequences at a false discovery rate of 0.05 in a later analysis. A later analysis found that HLA-associated TCR beta chains were more clonally expanded and had lower generation probabilities than equally common non-associated chains. Sequencing depth was assumed to be roughly uniform across donors in the presence/absence analyses, though that assumption may not hold. The classifier was reported to diagnose cytomegalovirus status with high specificity and sensitivity in both the original and validation cohorts. The only immune exposure information available for the cohort was CMV serostatus. While some public TCRs were present in many individuals, most TCR sequences turned up only very rarely across donors. A cluster of highly shared sequence variants was judged likely to represent a technical artifact of the sequencing pipeline. According to a later analysis, parvovirus B19, influenza, CMV and Epstein-Barr virus appeared linked to several top co-occurrence clusters. In vitro tests confirmed that a few of the cytomegalovirus-associated TCR beta chains recognize cytomegalovirus antigens. A later genetic analysis reported fewer N-insertions in productive TCRs among donors in an Asian-associated ancestry cluster than the roughly 700-donor mean. Broadly in line with IMGT annotations, most TCR beta V segments showed up in productive rearrangements about 87% or about 30% of the time in an earlier analysis of 450 to 750 of the donors. The 87-base-pair reads could not distinguish some IMGT-functional V segments, including TRBV6-2 and TRBV6-3, so those segments were excluded. Correlated functional status among segregating V segments might be attributable to linkage disequilibrium, but an unknown experimental factor could not be ruled out. A further reported finding was that TCR beta sequences accurately predicted the HLA-A and HLA-B alleles for most subjects in the first cohort. A later genetic analysis associated a missense DCLRE1C variant with V-gene and J-gene trimming of TCR beta chains, and an independent cohort replicated the association. A total of 150 to 200 TCR beta chains were listed by the study as associated with cytomegalovirus. Because counts were too low, seventeen rarely observed V segments, including chromosome 9 orphons, were left out of the earlier analysis of some 600 of the donors. Assigning TCR associations to individual alleles was difficult when HLA alleles, especially DR and DQ, strongly co-occurred. Because HLA typing was unavailable for some donors at each locus, only the typed subset was used in association tests. In this cohort, only TCR beta chains were sequenced, and detectable features were limited by the absence of alpha or paired-chain data. In a later analysis, TCR association rates were found to vary across HLA loci, with the most associated TCRs seen for DRB1 alleles and the fewest for HLA-C alleles. Most CMV-associated TCR beta chains appeared to be HLA-restricted in a later analysis, and the HLA associations seemed to be driven largely by CMV exposure.

Receptors were amplified or captured by the immunoSEQ multiplex PCR assay. The multiplex PCR relied on a mix of 60 forward primers for TCR Vbeta segments and 13 reverse primers for TCR Jbeta segments. The CDR3 region of rearranged TCR beta genes was amplified from genomic DNA with a multiplex PCR assay. The amplified TCR beta libraries were sequenced on the Illumina HiSeq System as 87-base-pair reads. For the original study's pipeline: A later analysis counted 65 million to 90 million unique TCR beta chains across the 550 to 800 repertoires, and some 11 million of these chains were shared by at least two donors. Raw reads were error-corrected and collapsed into unique sequences with a nearest-neighbor algorithm that merged closely related sequences to remove PCR and sequencing errors. CDR3 sequences were aligned to IMGT reference sequences to assign V, D and J gene segments. For a sequence to be retained, at least a six-nucleotide match to both a V gene segment and a J gene segment was required. A rearrangement counted as productive if the CDR3 had no stop codons and remained in frame with V and J, and every other rearrangement counted as non-productive. CDR3 was defined by IMGT convention, running from the second conserved V-encoded cysteine to the conserved J-encoded phenylalanine. In an earlier analysis of 500 to 650 of the donors, sequences lacking an unambiguous match to a single V gene segment were excluded. In an earlier analysis of approximately 560 of the donors, a V segment was called functional when productive rearrangements were above 56.7%, and segregating when the standard deviation between donors exceeded 5%. A statistical classification framework was developed to diagnose cytomegalovirus status using the catalog of TCR beta chain sequences. A later analysis assigned V and J genes by comparing TCR nucleotide sequences with IMGT/GENE-DB human TR gene sequences. The TCRdist pipeline was used in a later analysis to assign CDR3 sequences and most-parsimonious VDJ recombination scenarios. In a later analysis, each TCR beta chain was defined by its CDR3 amino acid sequence together with its V-gene family, and reads lacking a unique V-gene family were excluded. In a later analysis, 500 to 650 highly shared, low-generation-probability nucleotide sequences were removed to address suspected cross-contamination and a sequencing artifact. In a later analysis, a clonal expansion index was calculated for each public chain from normalized within-repertoire ranks of inferred template counts. Generation probabilities in a later analysis came from a VDJ recombination model fitted to out-of-frame rearrangements, and those results were checked against IGoR. A later analysis scored TCR-TCR, TCR-HLA and TCR-CMV co-occurrence with hypergeometric tests, applying a repertoire-size bias correction to TCR pairs. False discovery rates were estimated in a later analysis by permuting HLA or CMV assignments 20 times. In a later analysis, co-occurring TCRs were grouped with DBSCAN, and TCRdist sequence similarity was added when clustering was performed within HLA-allele-positive subsets. Repertoires with fewer than 30,000 or more than 120,000 public chains, plus five repertoires with anomalous nucleotide sharing, were excluded from co-occurrence clustering. Sourced from immuneACCESS, this table was stored by TCRdb with only in-frame sequences that have V and J called. A share of the clones is absent; for the studies checked, an unresolved V gene accounts for under half, and the remainder has no known explanation. That table furnishes V, J and clone size, whereas the DNA furnished D and trimming. Here the sample has some 150,000 clones; about 85% occur a single time. Jointly, the top ten make up roughly 7.1% of the sample.

Notes on this clone: This clone's antigen is unknown. Qualities for individual bases were not recorded, and no much larger clone is one base off.

In total, fewer than 750 healthy bone marrow donors made up the cohort. At the time of sampling, every cohort member was nominally healthy, though immune exposures that went unrecorded were likely present. The donor was CMV seropositive and was included in the group of 289 seropositive cohort members. Every donor gave a peripheral blood sample, and the peripheral blood mononuclear cells from that sample were used for TCR beta sequencing. Genomic DNA extraction from the blood cell samples was performed with the Qiagen DNeasy Blood Extraction Kit. The CDR1 and CDR2 encoded by the germline V gene (reference sequence) are MNHNY and SVGAGI. Between the V and J ends, shortened by 5 bases and 2 bases respectively, the junction contains 16 bases. The CDR3, from cysteine to phenylalanine, totals 16 residues. Solely the CDR3 DNA is kept, with 48 bases framed from the first base.

The chain links TRBV6-6 with TRBJ1-5, with a weak D call of TRBD1 (5 bases match). This clonotype was obtained from a man under 40 in good health and CMV-seropositive. The sequencing sample was made of PBMCs. The CDR3 protein sequence reads: CASSQRSGQGNQPQHF. The DNA sequence is as follows: TGTGCCAGCAGTCAACGATCAGGGCAAGGCAATCAGCCCCAGCATTTT.